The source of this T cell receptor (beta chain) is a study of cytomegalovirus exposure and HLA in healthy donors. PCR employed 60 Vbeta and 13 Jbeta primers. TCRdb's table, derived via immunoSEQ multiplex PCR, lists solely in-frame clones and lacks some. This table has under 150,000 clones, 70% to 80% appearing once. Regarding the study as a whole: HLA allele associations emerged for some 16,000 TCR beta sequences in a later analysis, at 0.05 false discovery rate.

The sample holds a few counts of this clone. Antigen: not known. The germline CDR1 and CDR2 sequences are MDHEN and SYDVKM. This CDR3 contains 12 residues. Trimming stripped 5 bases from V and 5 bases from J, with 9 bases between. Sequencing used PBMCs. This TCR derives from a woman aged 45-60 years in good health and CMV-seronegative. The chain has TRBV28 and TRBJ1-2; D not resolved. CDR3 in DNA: TGTGCCAGCAGTGTTCTTCTTTATGGCTACACCTTC. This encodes CASSVLLYGYTF.